The 14 T cell receptor beta chains reported below all come from one sample, sequenced in a study of CD8 T cells in ankylosing spondylitis. TCRdb called the 5' RACE reads again in MiXCR, with one record for every CDR3 protein. The sample yields 100,000 to 150,000 distinct CDR3 sequences, around 8.5% seen once. Sample: blood, either unsorted or a sorted T cell fraction (not recorded which). The receptors were gathered from a male donor with ankylosing spondylitis or in good health (not recorded which).

This clonotype was counted many times. The chain is built from TRBV20-1 and TRBJ2-1; TRBD1 agrees at 7 bases. Unmatched junction bases numbered 6, after V lost 0 bases and J lost 4 bases. The germline V gene encodes CDR1 DFQATT and CDR2 SNEGSKA (reference sequence). This CDR3 spans 15 amino acids. The CDR3 DNA reads TGCAGTGCTAGAGATGGGACAGATGCTTACAATGAGCAGTTCTTC. This translates into CSARDGTDAYNEQFF.

This clonotype has ten or more counts. The chain combines TRBV7-2 with TRBJ1-1; a possible D gene is TRBD1 (5 bases). The CDR3 has 14 amino acids. The germline V gene has CDR1 SGHTA and CDR2 FQGNSA. The ends were cut back, 6 bases at V and 4 bases at J, with 15 bases in the middle. The CDR3 DNA is TGTGCCAGCAGTCCGAATTTCGGGGGCACTGAAGCTTTCTTT. Translating it yields CASSPNFGGTEAFF.

This clonotype was picked up many times. The V call is TRBV20-1, the J call TRBJ1-1; tentative D call: TRBD1 (5 bases). Germline CDR1 and CDR2: DFQATT and SNEGSKA (reference sequence). Trimming stripped 3 bases from V and 7 bases from J, with 18 bases between. The CDR3 contains 14 residues. DNA for the CDR3: TGCAGTGCTAGCTTCCCCCGACAGCTGATTGAAGCTTTCTTT. As protein: CSASFPRQLIEAFF.

This clonotype was counted many times. The chain couples TRBV3-1 to TRBJ2-5; the D gene is possibly TRBD1 (6 bases). Deletions cut 3 bases from V and 2 bases from J, with 13 bases between. CDR3 length equals 15 residues. Germline V lookup: CDR1 LGHDT, CDR2 YNNKEL (reference sequence). Here the CDR3 reads CASSQTTGEQETQYF. The CDR3 bases are TGTGCCAGCAGCCAGACGACAGGAGAACAAGAGACCCAGTACTTC.

The sample holds many counts of this clonotype. This chain uses TRBV5-1 with TRBJ2-1; possibly TRBD1 for D (6 bases). Looked up from germline, CDR1 is SGHRS and CDR2 is YFSETQ. V was shortened by 4 bases and J by 6 bases, with 17 bases between the two germline ends. The CDR3 contains 15 residues. CDR3: CASSVHRDVSNEQFF. The CDR3 DNA is TGCGCCAGCAGCGTCCACAGGGACGTTAGCAATGAGCAGTTCTTC.

CDR3 region: CASSYSTGLYEQYF. The CDR3 region has the DNA TGTGCCAGCAGTTACTCGACAGGGCTCTACGAGCAGTACTTC. The V gene is TRBV6-2 or TRBV6-3, the J gene TRBJ2-7; TRBD1 agrees at 7 bases. Trimming at V came to 0 bases and at J to 3 bases, leaving 2 bases not matched to a gene. This CDR3 comprises 14 residues. Germline values: CDR1 MNHEY, CDR2 SVGEGT.

This clonotype was detected ten times or more. The J gene is TRBJ2-1, the V gene TRBV7-6; 9 bases are a match to TRBD2. This CDR3 region has 18 residues. J gave up 1 base and V 0 bases, and 7 bases lay outside the gene matches. The germline V gene has CDR1 SGHVS and CDR2 FNYEAQ. CDR3 sequence reads: CASSLAVAAGGSYNEQFF. The CDR3 DNA follows: TGTGCCAGCAGCTTAGCGGTTGCAGCGGGAGGATCCTACAATGAGCAGTTCTTC.

This clonotype was seen at least ten times. V gene TRBV7-9 combines with J gene TRBJ2-3; 9 bases align to TRBD2. The CDR3 contains 16 residues. V dropped 5 bases and J dropped 0; count of bases not matched to a gene: 6. CDR1 and CDR2 from the germline V gene are SEHNR and FQNEAQ (reference sequence). The CDR3 nucleotides read TGTGCCAGCAGCCCCGGACTAGCGAAAAGCACAGATACGCAGTATTTT. Residues: CASSPGLAKSTDTQYF.

This chain joins TRBV20-1 and TRBJ1-2, with 10 nucleotides matching TRBD1. The CDR3 runs to 17 residues. Germline CDR1 is DFQATT and CDR2 is SNEGSKA (reference sequence). V shed 3 bases and J 2 bases; nucleotides not matched to a gene: 12. The CDR3 reads CSARKYWDRGSNYGYTF. The DNA for the CDR3 is TGCAGTGCTAGGAAGTATTGGGACAGGGGATCCAACTATGGCTACACCTTC.

This clonotype showed up just a few times. The chain employs TRBV6-2 or TRBV6-3 and TRBJ2-7; D remains ambiguous. Trimming left V 0 bases short and J 4 bases short, with 13 bases between. CDR3 size: 15 residues. Germline CDR1 and CDR2: MNHEY and SVGEGT. CDR3 sequence (DNA): TGTGCCAGCAGTTACTCGGTTGGGTTTGGATACGAGCAGTACTTC. Its protein is CASSYSVGFGYEQYF.

This clonotype was counted between two and nine times. The J gene is TRBJ2-1, the V gene TRBV15; the match to TRBD2 covers 7 bases. Germline-derived CDR1 and CDR2 are LNHNV and YYDKDF (reference sequence). V trimming: 0 bases; J trimming: 2 bases; junction bases outside the gene matches: 1. CDR3 size: 15 residues. The DNA of the CDR3 is TGTGCCACCAGCAGAGAACTAGCGCCCTACAATGAGCAGTTCTTC. Translating gives CATSRELAPYNEQFF.

This clonotype was seen many times. V is TRBV15 and J is TRBJ2-1, with 10 bases identical to TRBD2. The V gene end was trimmed by 5 bases and the J gene end by 7 bases; junction bases not matched to a gene: 14. The V gene's germline CDR1 is LNHNV and CDR2 YYDKDF (reference sequence). The CDR3 has 17 amino acids. The CDR3 region is CATSSPSGSSRGNEQFF. The CDR3 DNA reads as TGTGCCACCAGCTCCCCTAGCGGGAGCTCGAGGGGAAATGAGCAGTTCTTC.

This clonotype was seen repeatedly, ten times or more. This rearrangement joins TRBV9 to TRBJ1-3; D is ambiguous. The V and J ends lost 3 bases and 2 bases respectively, with 9 bases between them. The CDR3 contains 14 residues. Per the germline V gene, CDR1 is SGDLS and CDR2 is YYNGEE. The CDR3 DNA sequence: TGTGCCAGCAGCGCCGAATACCCTGGAAACACCATATATTTT. Amino acids: CASSAEYPGNTIYF.

This clonotype showed up many times. The rearrangement links TRBV11-2 to TRBJ2-1, with 7 bases fitting TRBD2. The CDR3 contains 18 residues. V lost 5 bases and J lost 1; bases outside the gene matches: 14. Germline CDR1 SGHAT, CDR2 FQNNGV. The CDR3 DNA reads as TGTGCCAGCAGCCCACTAATCATAGCGGGCCGTTCCTACAATGAGCAGTTCTTC. Amino acid sequence: CASSPLIIAGRSYNEQFF.